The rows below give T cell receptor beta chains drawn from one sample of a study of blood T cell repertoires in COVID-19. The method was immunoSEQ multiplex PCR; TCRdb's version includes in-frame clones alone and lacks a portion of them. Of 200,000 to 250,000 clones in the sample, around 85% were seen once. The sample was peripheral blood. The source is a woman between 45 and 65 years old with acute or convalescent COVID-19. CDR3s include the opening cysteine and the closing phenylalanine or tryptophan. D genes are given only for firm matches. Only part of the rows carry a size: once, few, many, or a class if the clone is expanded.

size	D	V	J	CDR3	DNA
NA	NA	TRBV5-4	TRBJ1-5	CASSEEGGAQHF	TGTGCCAGCAGCGAAGAGGGGGGGGCCCAGCATTTT
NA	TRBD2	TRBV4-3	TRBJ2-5	CASSQALAGGEAQYF	TGCGCCAGCAGCCAAGCGCTAGCGGGTGGGGAGGCCCAGTACTTC
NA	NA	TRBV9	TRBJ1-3	CASSPGQPNGNTIYF	TGTGCCAGCAGCCCCGGACAGCCGAACGGAAACACCATATATTTT
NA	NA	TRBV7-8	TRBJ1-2	CASSLAREYGYTF	TGTGCCAGCAGCTTAGCGCGAGAATATGGCTACACCTTC
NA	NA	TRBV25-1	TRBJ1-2	CASSVGDGYGYTF	TGTGCCAGCAGTGTTGGAGATGGCTATGGCTACACCTTC
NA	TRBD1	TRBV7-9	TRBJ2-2	CASSLTGTGGYVDTGELFF	TGTGCCAGCAGCTTGACCGGGACAGGGGGCTACGTTGACACCGGGGAGCTGTTTTTT
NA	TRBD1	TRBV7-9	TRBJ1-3	CASTQKSTGAMPTIYF	TGTGCCAGCACCCAGAAATCGACAGGGGCGATGCCCACCATATATTTT
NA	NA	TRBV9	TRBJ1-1	CASSPGRGNTEAFF	TGTGCCAGCAGCCCCGGTAGGGGGAACACTGAAGCTTTCTTT
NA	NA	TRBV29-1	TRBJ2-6	CSVTISGANVLTF	TGCAGCGTTACTATTTCTGGGGCCAACGTCCTGACTTTC
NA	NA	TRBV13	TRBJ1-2	CASSEVRQANYGYTF	TGTGCCAGCAGCGAAGTACGACAAGCAAACTATGGCTACACCTTC
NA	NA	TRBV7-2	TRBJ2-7	CASSLPGSYEQYF	TGTGCCAGCAGCTTGCCCGGGTCCTACGAGCAGTACTTC
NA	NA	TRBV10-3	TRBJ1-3	CAISSPGALGNTIYF	TGTGCCATCAGTTCCCCAGGGGCTTTGGGAAACACCATATATTTT
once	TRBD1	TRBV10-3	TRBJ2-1	CAIRPGQGPHEQFF	TGTGCCATCAGACCGGGACAGGGGCCCCATGAGCAGTTCTTC
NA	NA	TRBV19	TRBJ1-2	CASSRQDQTILLYGYTF	TGTGCCAGTAGTAGACAGGACCAGACGATTCTTCTATATGGCTACACCTTC
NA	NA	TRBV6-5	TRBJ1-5	CATMDWGLNQPQHF	TGTGCCACTATGGATTGGGGGCTAAATCAGCCCCAGCATTTT
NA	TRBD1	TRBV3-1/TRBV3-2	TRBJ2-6	CASRKGQGSFSSGANVLTF	TGTGCCAGCAGGAAGGGACAGGGCTCTTTTTCCTCTGGGGCCAACGTCCTGACTTTC
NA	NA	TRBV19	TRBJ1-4	CASSIGRPGEMLGKLFF	TGTGCCAGTAGTATAGGCCGGCCAGGGGAAATGTTGGGAAAACTGTTTTTT
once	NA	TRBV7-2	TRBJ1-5	CASSLIPGGLNQPQHF	TGTGCCAGCAGCTTAATTCCGGGGGGGCTCAATCAGCCCCAGCATTTT
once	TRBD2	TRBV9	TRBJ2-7	CASSVEQAGAYEQYF	TGTGCCAGCAGCGTCGAACAAGCGGGAGCCTACGAGCAGTACTTC
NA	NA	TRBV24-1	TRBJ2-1	CATSDSELGEQFF	TGTGCCACCAGTGATTCGGAGTTAGGTGAGCAGTTCTTC
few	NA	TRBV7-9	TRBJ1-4	CASSFGRGNEKLFF	TGTGCCAGCAGCTTCGGACGGGGAAATGAAAAACTGTTTTTT
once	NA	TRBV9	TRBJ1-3	CASSPRQFSGNTIYF	TGTGCCAGCAGCCCCCGACAGTTCTCTGGAAACACCATATATTTT
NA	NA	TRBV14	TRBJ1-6	CASSRQFPSYNSPLHF	TGTGCCAGCAGCCGACAGTTTCCGTCCTATAATTCACCCCTCCACTTT
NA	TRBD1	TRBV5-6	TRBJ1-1	CASSQPGQGFAEAFF	TGTGCCAGCAGCCAACCGGGACAGGGGTTCGCTGAAGCTTTCTTT
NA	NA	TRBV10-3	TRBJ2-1	CAISELVGQGEQFF	TGTGCCATCAGTGAGTTGGTGGGTCAGGGTGAGCAGTTCTTC
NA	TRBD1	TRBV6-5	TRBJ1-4	CASRRQGLLNEKLFF	TGTGCCAGCAGGCGACAGGGGCTCCTTAATGAAAAACTGTTTTTT
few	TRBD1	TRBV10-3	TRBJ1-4	CAISGGQGIEKLFF	TGTGCCATCAGTGGGGGACAGGGGATTGAAAAACTGTTTTTT
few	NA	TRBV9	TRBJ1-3	CASSVQGSSGNTIYF	TGTGCCAGCAGCGTACAGGGTTCCTCTGGAAACACCATATATTTT
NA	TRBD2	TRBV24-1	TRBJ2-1	CATSDSTSGGLNEQFF	TGTGCCACCAGTGACAGTACTAGCGGGGGACTCAATGAGCAGTTCTTC
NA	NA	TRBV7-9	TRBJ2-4	CASSLLPENIQYF	TGTGCCAGCAGCTTACTTCCCGAAAACATTCAGTACTTC
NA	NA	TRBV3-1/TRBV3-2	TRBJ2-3	CASSRSGPGTTQYF	TGTGCCAGCAGCCGTTCAGGGCCCGGGACAACGCAGTATTTT
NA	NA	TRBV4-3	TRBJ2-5	CASSKAAGEETQYF	TGCGCCAGCAGCAAAGCAGCGGGCGAGGAGACCCAGTACTTC
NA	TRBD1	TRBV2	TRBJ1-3	CASSGTGSGNTIYF	TGTGCCAGCAGTGGGACAGGCTCTGGAAACACCATATATTTT
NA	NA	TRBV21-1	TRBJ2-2	CASSLKVCGSNTGELFF	TGTGCCAGCAGTCTCAAAGTATGTGGGAGTAACACCGGGGAGCTGTTTTTT
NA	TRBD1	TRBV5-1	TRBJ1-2	CASSGRDRGGYTF	TGCGCCAGCAGCGGCCGGGACAGAGGCGGCTACACCTTC
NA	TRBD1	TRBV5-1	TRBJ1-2	CASSVDRGDYGYTF	TGCGCCAGCAGCGTGGACAGGGGCGACTATGGCTACACCTTC
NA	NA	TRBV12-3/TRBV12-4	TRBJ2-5	CASSSGEETQYF	TGTGCCAGCAGTTCAGGTGAAGAGACCCAGTACTTC
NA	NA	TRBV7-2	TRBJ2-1	CASSLGRNNEQFF	TGTGCCAGCAGCTTAGGCAGGAACAATGAGCAGTTCTTC
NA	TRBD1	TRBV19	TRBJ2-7	CASPNPVGQGIYEQYF	TGTGCCAGCCCTAACCCGGTGGGACAGGGGATCTACGAGCAGTACTTC
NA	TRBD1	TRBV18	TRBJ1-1	CASSPTGTDTEAFF	TGTGCCAGCTCACCGACCGGGACAGACACTGAAGCTTTCTTT
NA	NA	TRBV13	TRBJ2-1	CASSSGTGFPERGRNEQFF	TGTGCCAGCAGTTCCGGGACAGGTTTTCCCGAGCGGGGCCGTAATGAGCAGTTCTTC
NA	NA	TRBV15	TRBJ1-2	CATSREQLVNYGYTF	TGTGCCACCAGCAGAGAACAGCTGGTTAACTATGGCTACACCTTC
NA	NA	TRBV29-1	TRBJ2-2	CSVGGRLNTGELFF	TGCAGCGTTGGGGGCCGATTGAACACCGGGGAGCTGTTTTTT
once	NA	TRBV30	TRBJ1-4	CAWSVGGTNEKLFF	TGTGCCTGGAGTGTAGGGGGAACTAATGAAAAACTGTTTTTT
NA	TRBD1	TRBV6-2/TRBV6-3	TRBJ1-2	CASSYGAGGYGYTF	TGTGCCAGCAGTTACGGGGCAGGGGGCTATGGCTACACCTTC
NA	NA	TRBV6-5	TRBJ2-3	CASRERHTDTQYF	TGTGCCTCCCGGGAGCGTCACACAGATACGCAGTATTTT
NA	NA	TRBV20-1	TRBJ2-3	CSASRYRRADTQYF	TGCAGTGCTAGTAGATACAGGAGGGCAGATACGCAGTATTTT
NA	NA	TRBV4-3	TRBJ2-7	CASSQGGGAVSYEQYF	TGCGCCAGCAGCCAAGGAGGTGGGGCAGTCTCCTACGAGCAGTACTTC
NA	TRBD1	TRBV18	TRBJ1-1	CASSQQGEAFF	TGTGCCAGCTCACAACAGGGGGAAGCTTTCTTT
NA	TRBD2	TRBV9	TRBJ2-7	CASSVAGLAYEQYF	TGTGCCAGCAGCGTAGCAGGACTAGCGTACGAGCAGTACTTC